This T cell receptor (beta chain) was retrieved from a study of T cell changes during pregnancy in multiple sclerosis. CDR3 length: 17 amino acids. CDR1 SGDLS and CDR2 YYNGEE come from the germline V gene. V lost 4 bases and J 4 bases, leaving 20 bases between the germline ends. Assay used: immunoSEQ multiplex PCR; TCRdb lists only in-frame clones, some missing. Of about 57,000 clones detected, 90% appear once; the ten largest clones hold roughly 2%. Sequencing was performed on peripheral blood, taken in the first trimester of pregnancy. This TCR came from a female donor in good health, enrolled as a control in a pregnancy study. This chain uses TRBV9 with TRBJ2-2, with D tentatively TRBD2 (5 bases). The CDR3 loop reads CASSPRVVVRVTGELFF. The CDR3 DNA sequence: TGTGCCAGCAGCCCCCGTGTCGTAGTGAGGGTCACCGGGGAGCTGTTTTTT. Variable domain in full (rest from reference TRBV9 and TRBJ2-2): DSGVTQTPKHLITATGQRVTLRCSPRSGDLSVYWYQQSLDQGLQFLIQYYNGEERAKGNILERFSAQQFPDLHSELNLSSLELGDSALYFCASSPRVVVRVTGELFFGEGSRLTVL.